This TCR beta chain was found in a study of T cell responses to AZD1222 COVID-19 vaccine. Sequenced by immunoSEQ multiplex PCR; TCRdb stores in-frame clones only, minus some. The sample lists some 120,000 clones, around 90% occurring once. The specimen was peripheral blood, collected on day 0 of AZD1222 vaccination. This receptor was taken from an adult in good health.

The CDR3 sequence is CASSQGSFWDTQYF. DNA for the CDR3: TGTGCCAGCAGCCAAGGTTCTTTCTGGGATACGCAGTATTTT. V gene TRBV3-1 (or the pseudogene TRBV3-2) combines with J gene TRBJ2-3; D is undetermined. V lost 1 base, J lost 6 bases, and 11 bases lay in between. Germline CDR1 and CDR2: LGHDT and YNNKEL (reference sequence). The length of the CDR3 is 14 residues.